This T cell receptor (beta chain) originates from a study of T cell responses to AZD1222 COVID-19 vaccine (dated by TCRdb to the early 2020s). Broadly, across the study: TCR sequencing was performed for fewer than 250 trial participants, of whom roughly 200 were given two doses of AZD1222 and around 25 were given two doses of MenACWY control vaccine. Trial participants were enrolled by age into 18-55, 56-69 and 70-plus year subgroups, with 148, 28 and 57 TCR-sequenced participants respectively.

The CDR3 regions of human TCRbeta chains were subjected to immunosequencing. In the source study's methods: TCRs in the repertoires were matched against a reference library of SARS-CoV-2-specific TCRs that had been generated with the MIRA antigen-specificity platform. Breadth was defined as the fraction of unique TCRs that were SARS-CoV-2-associated, and depth was defined as the fraction of total T cells that were SARS-CoV-2-associated. Using the MIRA data, each spike-specific TCR was assigned both to the spike region to which the TCR was reactive and to a CD4 or CD8 class. Log10-transformed breadth and depth values were compared by one-way ANOVA with Sidak's multiple comparisons tests. The clones in this table, taken by TCRdb from immuneACCESS, are in-frame only. Not every clone is retained; where verified, under half of the shortfall comes from an unresolved V gene, and the cause of the rest is unknown. That table is the source of V, J and clone size, and D and trimming were worked out from the DNA. The sample table shows 130,000 or so clones, and nearly 90% are seen once. The ten largest clones represent around 5% of the sample.

The investigation overall reported the following: Conclusions about previously exposed vaccinees are limited, since just five or six AZD1222 recipients were seropositive for SARS-CoV-2 at baseline. Participants were mostly white British, with more females than males. The authors suggested clonal diversity may have been underestimated. Reportedly, almost half of the unique spike-specific TCRs recognized epitopes lying outside the regions that are mutated in the B.1.351 and B.1.1.7 variants. Because no day 14 peak-response samples were available, the repertoires could be characterized only after the peak T cell response. Spike-specific TCR breadth and depth rose significantly after two AZD1222 doses compared with day 0 and with MenACWY recipients. The vaccine-associated CD4 TCRs covered the entire spike protein, and the dominant responses fell in regions 160-218 and 743-854. In the small 56-69-year group, the increase in depth fell short of significance, most likely because of low power.

The junction shows trimming of 6 bases on V and 6 bases on J, and the gene matches do not reach 7 bases of it. Reading the germline V gene gives CDR1 MDHEN and CDR2 SYDVKM. The CDR3 starts with the cysteine, ends with the phenylalanine, and has 14 residues. CDR3 DNA is the only sequence kept; it has 42 bases, read in frame from the first base. Notes on this clone: The antigen this receptor binds is unknown. No per-base quality is available; no much larger clone lies one base away.

The time point label, as the study defines it: about 28 days (+/-7) after the second vaccine dose. AZD1222 recipients whose second dose came at about 4 weeks and those whose second dose came at about 12 weeks were combined into one group, since spike-specific TCR depth and breadth did not differ between the two schedules. Samples from vaccinated people were obtained from the UK trials COV001 and COV002, which included a single-blind randomized controlled phase 2/3 trial of AZD1222 (ChAdOx1 nCoV-19) in healthy adults. For TCRbeta chain sequencing, PBMC samples from trial participants were taken at day 0 and at day 28 after the second dose.

This clonotype was sampled from an adult who received the AZD1222 COVID-19 vaccine. This sequence uses TRBV28 and TRBJ2-2; a stretch of 7 junction bases matches TRBD1. Specimen: peripheral blood, collected 28 days after the second AZD1222 dose. The sequence in DNA is TGTGCCAGCAGCTCAGGGGGTCACGCCGGGGAGCTGTTTTTT. The encoded protein is CASSSGGHAGELFF.